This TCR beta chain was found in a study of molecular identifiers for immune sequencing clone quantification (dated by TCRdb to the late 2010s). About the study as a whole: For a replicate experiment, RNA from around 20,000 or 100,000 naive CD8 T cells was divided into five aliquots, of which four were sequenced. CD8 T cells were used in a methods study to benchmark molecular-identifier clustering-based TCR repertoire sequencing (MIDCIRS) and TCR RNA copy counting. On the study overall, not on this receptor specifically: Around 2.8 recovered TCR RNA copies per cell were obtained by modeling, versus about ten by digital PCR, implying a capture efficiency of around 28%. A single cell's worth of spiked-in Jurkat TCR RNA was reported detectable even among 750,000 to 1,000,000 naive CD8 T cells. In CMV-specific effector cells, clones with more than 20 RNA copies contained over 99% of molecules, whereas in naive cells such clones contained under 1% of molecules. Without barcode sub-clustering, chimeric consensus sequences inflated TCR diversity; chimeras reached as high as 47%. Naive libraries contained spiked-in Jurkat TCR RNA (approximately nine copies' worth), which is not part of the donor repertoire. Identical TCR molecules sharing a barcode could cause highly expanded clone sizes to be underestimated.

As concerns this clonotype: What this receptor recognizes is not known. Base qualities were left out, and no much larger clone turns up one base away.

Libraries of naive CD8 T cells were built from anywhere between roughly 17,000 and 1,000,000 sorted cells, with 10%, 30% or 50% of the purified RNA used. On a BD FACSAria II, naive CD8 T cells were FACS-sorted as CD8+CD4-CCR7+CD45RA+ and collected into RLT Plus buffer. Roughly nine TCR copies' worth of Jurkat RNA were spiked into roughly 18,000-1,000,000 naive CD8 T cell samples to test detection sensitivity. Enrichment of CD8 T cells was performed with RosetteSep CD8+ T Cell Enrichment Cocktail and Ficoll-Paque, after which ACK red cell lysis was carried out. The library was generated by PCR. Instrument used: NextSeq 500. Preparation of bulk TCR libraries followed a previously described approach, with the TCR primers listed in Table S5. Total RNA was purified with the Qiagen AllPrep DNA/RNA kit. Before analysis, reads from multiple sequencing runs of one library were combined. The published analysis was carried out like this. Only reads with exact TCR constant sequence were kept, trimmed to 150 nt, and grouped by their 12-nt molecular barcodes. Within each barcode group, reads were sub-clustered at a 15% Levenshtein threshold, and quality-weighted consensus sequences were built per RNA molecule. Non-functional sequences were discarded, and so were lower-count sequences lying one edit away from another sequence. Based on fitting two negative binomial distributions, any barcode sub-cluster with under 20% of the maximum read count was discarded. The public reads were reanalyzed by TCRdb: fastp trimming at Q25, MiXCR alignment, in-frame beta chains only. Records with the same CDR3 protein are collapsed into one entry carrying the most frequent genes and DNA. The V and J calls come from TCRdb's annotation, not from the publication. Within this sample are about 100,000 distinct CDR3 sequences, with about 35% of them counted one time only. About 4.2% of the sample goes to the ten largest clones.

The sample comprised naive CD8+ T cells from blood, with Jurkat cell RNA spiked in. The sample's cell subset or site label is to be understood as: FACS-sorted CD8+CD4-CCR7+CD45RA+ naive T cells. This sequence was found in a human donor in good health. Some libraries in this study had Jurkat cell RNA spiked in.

The base sequence is TGCAGTGCTAGAGATCCCCTAGCGGGGCCCTCGGAGCAGTACTTC. Its protein product is CSARDPLAGPSEQYF. The rearrangement joined TRBV20-1 to TRBJ2-7; TRBD2 agrees with 9 junctional bases. Inclusive of the bounding cysteine and phenylalanine, the CDR3 is 15 residues long. The DNA shown is the 45-base CDR3, in frame from base 1. After removal of 0 bases from V and 7 bases from J, the junction retains 10 bases not matched to a gene. In the germline V gene (reference sequence), CDR1 corresponds to DFQATT and CDR2 to SNEGSKA.